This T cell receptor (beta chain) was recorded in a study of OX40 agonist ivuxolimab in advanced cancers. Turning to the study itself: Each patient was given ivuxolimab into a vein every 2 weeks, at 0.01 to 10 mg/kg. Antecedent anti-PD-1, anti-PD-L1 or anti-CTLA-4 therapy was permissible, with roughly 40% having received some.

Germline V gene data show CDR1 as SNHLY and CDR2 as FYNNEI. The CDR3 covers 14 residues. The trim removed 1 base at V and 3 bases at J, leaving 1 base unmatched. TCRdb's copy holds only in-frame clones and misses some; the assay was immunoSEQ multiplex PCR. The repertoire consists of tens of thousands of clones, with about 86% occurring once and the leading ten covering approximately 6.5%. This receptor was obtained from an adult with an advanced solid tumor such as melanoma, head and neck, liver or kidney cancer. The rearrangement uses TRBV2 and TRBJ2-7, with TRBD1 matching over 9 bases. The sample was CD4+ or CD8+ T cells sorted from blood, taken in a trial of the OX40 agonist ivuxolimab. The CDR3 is CASSEGQGGYEQYF. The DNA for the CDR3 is TGTGCCAGCAGTGAAGGACAGGGGGGCTACGAGCAGTACTTC.